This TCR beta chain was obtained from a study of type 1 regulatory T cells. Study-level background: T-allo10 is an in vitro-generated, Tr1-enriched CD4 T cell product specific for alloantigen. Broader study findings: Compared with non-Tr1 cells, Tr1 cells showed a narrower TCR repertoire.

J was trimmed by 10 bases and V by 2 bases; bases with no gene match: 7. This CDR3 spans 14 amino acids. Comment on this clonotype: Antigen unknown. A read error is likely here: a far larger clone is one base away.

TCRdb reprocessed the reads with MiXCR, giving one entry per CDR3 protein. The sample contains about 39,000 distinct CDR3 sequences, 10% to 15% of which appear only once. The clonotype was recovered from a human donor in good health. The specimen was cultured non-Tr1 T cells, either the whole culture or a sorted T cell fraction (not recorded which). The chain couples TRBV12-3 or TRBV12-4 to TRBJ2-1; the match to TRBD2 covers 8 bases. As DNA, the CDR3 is TGTGCCAGCAGTTTAACCCCCGGGGGGGCAGAGCAGTTCTTC. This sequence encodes CASSLTPGGAEQFF.